This T cell receptor beta chain was recovered during a study of glioma-infiltrating T cells. Study-level points and caveats: Gliomas, especially low-grade, showed above-expected tissue-blood divergence; non-neoplastic patients showed below. Tissue and blood shared very few CDR3 sequences.

V was pared by 8 bases and J by 0 bases, with 10 bases between. Looked up from germline, CDR1 is LGHDT and CDR2 is YNNKEL (reference sequence). This CDR3 comprises 13 residues. Using RNA template, CDR3s of TCR alpha and beta were amplified with iRepertoire arm-PCR. For one-step reverse transcription and amplification, about 85-400 ng of tissue mRNA or PBMC total RNA was used. MiXCR, run by TCRdb on the multiplex PCR reads, gives a single entry per CDR3 protein. The sample holds about 130,000 distinct CDR3 sequences; under 30% are singletons and the top ten take around a quarter. Concerning this clonotype: Its antigen is unknown.

The sample was glioma tissue, nonneoplastic brain tissue, or PBMCs (not recorded which). The TCR sequence derives from a human donor with low-grade glioma or glioblastoma, undergoing nonglioma brain surgery, or in good health (not recorded which). This chain links TRBV3-1 with TRBJ2-5; no definite D call. CDR3 coding DNA: TGTGCCAGCGCCGTCTACTACCAAGAGACCCAGTACTTC. It specifies CASAVYYQETQYF.